The T cell receptor (beta chain) under discussion was sequenced for a study of shared clonotypes between healthy human individuals. Adult Caucasians living in Nashville, Tennessee made up all of the donors. Regarding the study as a whole: Naive subsets, compared against memory subsets, generally had larger estimated richness values. Donor scarcity curtailed the genetic and exposure-history diversity represented herein.

This clone was observed a few times. Its target is not known. At the DNA level, this CDR3 is encoded by other sequences in the same sample as well. Only in-frame clones appear in the TCRdb table, and some are missing; sequencing was by immunoSEQ multiplex PCR. The sample consists of about 1.1 million clones, more than 75% of them appearing once. The sample comprised memory CD4+ T cells from PBMCs. Subset defined: CD45RA-negative fraction. The receptor's source is a man aged 18 to 30 in good health. Some clones in this sample may be carry-over from other donors' samples.

The CDR3 nucleotides read TGTGCCAGCAGTTATGGACAGGTCAACACTGAAGCTTTCTTT. Translated, it gives CASSYGQVNTEAFF. This chain uses TRBV6-6 with TRBJ1-1; 7 bases map to TRBD1. The CDR3 is 14 amino acids. Germline CDR1 is MNHNY and CDR2 is SVGAGI (reference sequence). The V gene end was trimmed by 3 bases and the J gene end by 2 bases; junction bases not matched to a gene: 3.